The source of this T cell receptor beta chain is a study of preoperative IRX-2 immunotherapy in early breast cancer. Method: immunoSEQ multiplex PCR; TCRdb's copy keeps in-frame clones and lacks some. The repertoire holds some 1,000 clones, with more than 65% as singletons. V lost 1 base and J 2 bases, leaving 2 bases between the germline ends. This CDR3 comprises 12 residues. Germline values: CDR1 KGHSH, CDR2 LQKENI. Treatment described: preoperative locoregional IRX-2 cytokine immunotherapy. Patients received preoperative, locoregional IRX-2 cytokine immunotherapy in a phase Ib study. The clonotype comes from a human donor with breast cancer. The material sequenced was normal tissue next to the tumor, taken from a patient treated with IRX-2 immunotherapy. The V and J genes are TRBV18 and TRBJ2-5; D is ambiguous. CDR3: CASSPQQETQYF. CDR3 coding DNA: TGTGCCAGCTCACCACAGCAAGAGACCCAGTACTTC.